Each of the 5 T cell receptor beta chains below was sequenced from the same sample in a study of cytomegalovirus exposure and HLA in healthy donors. Using immunoSEQ multiplex PCR, the repertoire was profiled, and TCRdb retains in-frame clones only, with some absent. The data show 150,000 to 200,000 clones, 85% seen once. The specimen sequenced was PBMCs. All receptors derive from a man between 18 and 35 years old in good health and CMV-seropositive.

V gene TRBV30 combines with J gene TRBJ2-3; 11 positions match TRBD2. With 4 bases clipped from V and 3 bases from J, the junction kept 9 bases outside the gene matches. The V gene's germline CDR1 is GTSNPN and CDR2 SVGIG (reference sequence). The CDR3 consists of 16 residues. The CDR3 region has the DNA TGTGCCTGGACGCTAGGGCTAGCGGGGGGTACAGATACGCAGTATTTT. This gives the protein CAWTLGLAGGTDTQYF.

This clone was seen just once. CDR3 loop: CASWEGPAGELFF. In DNA, the CDR3 is TGTGCCAGTTGGGAGGGACCGGCCGGGGAGCTGTTTTTT. The V call is TRBV27, the J call TRBJ2-2, with 7 bases that match TRBD2. Germline V gene lookup returns CDR1 MNHEY and CDR2 SMNVEV (reference sequence). With V trimmed by 9 bases and J by 6 bases, 7 bases remained unmatched. The CDR3 sequence is 13 residues long.

The chain recombines TRBV4-1 with TRBJ2-5; maybe TRBD1 (5 bases). The CDR3 has 13 residues. CDR1 and CDR2 (germline): MGHRA, YSYEKL. With 1 base removed from V and 3 bases from J, the gap between germline ends came to 6 bases. CDR3 nucleotide sequence: TGCGCCAGCAGCCAAGGCAGGGAAGAGACCCAGTACTTC. Its translation is CASSQGREETQYF.

The table lists this clone with a few counts. This chain uses TRBV11-2 with TRBJ2-7, with 7 bases fitting TRBD1. The CDR3 length is 12 residues. Germline V gene lookup returns CDR1 SGHAT and CDR2 FQNNGV. Losses at the gene ends were 4 bases for V and 5 bases for J; bases not matched to a gene: 2. CDR3 DNA: TGTGCCAGCAGCTACGGGACAGACGAGCAGTACTTC. It codes for CASSYGTDEQYF.

This chain links TRBV30 with TRBJ2-5; no clear D gene. This CDR3 region has 14 residues. Germline V CDR1 and CDR2: GTSNPN, SVGIG (reference sequence). Trimming removed 0 bases at V and 5 bases at J, with 13 bases between. The CDR3 here is CAWSVLIPPETQYF. The CDR3 DNA sequence: TGTGCCTGGAGTGTACTTATCCCGCCGGAGACCCAGTACTTC.